This T cell receptor (beta chain) came from a study of blood T cells in healthy people across ages. This clonotype was seen only once. No antigen is known for it. Mismatch with germline at one junction end may stem from a read error. PCR was performed a second time for about 7 to 12 cycles using a sample-barcoded 5' primer and a J-beta primer mix. TCRdb itself ran the 5' RACE reads through MiXCR, one entry per CDR3 protein. The repertoire holds around 1,800,000 distinct CDR3 sequences, with about two fifths as singletons. CDR1 is SGHTA, CDR2 FQGNSA, per germline. The CDR3 spans 16 residues. Findings and caveats of the study: Donor CMV infection status was unknown, possibly confounding age-related changes in expanded clonotypes.

The receptor was isolated from a human donor in good health. The chain links TRBV7-2 to TRBJ1-2, with 8 bases that match TRBD1. Sample: blood. The CDR3, as DNA: TGTGCCAGCAGCCCCCAGGGGGCCCGGGGGGTTTATGACTACACCTTC. It encodes CASSPQGARGVYDYTF. Based on the CDR3 plus reference TRBV7-2 and TRBJ1-2, the full variable domain is GAGVSQSPSNKVTEKGKDVELRCDPISGHTALYWYRQSLGQGLEFLIYFQGNSAPDKSGLPSDRFSAERTGGSVSTLTIQRTQQEDSAVYLCASSPQGARGVYDYTFGSGTRLTVV.